These 8 T cell receptor beta chains share one sample of origin, sequenced in a study of blood T cell repertoires in COVID-19. Some clones are missing from TCRdb's copy, which holds only in-frame ones; the method was immunoSEQ multiplex PCR. The sample lists more than 85,000 clones, over 75% occurring once. Source material: peripheral blood. All receptors come from a woman aged 45-60 years with acute or convalescent COVID-19.

This clone was recorded a few times. The V gene is TRBV7-9, the J gene TRBJ1-2; no clear D gene. Germline CDR1 reads SEHNR; CDR2 reads FQNEAQ (reference sequence). The CDR3 is 13 amino acids. V dropped 5 bases and J dropped 8 bases, with 15 bases sitting between them. CDR3 protein: CASSPEGLLGYTF. The CDR3 DNA is TGTGCCAGCAGCCCAGAGGGCCTGTTGGGCTACACCTTC.

This clone occurred once. CDR3 sequence: CASSENFRGEAFF. The CDR3 DNA follows: TGTGCCAGCAGTGAAAATTTTAGGGGTGAAGCTTTCTTT. V usage is TRBV25-1 and J usage is TRBJ1-1, with a possible D match to TRBD1 (5 bases). Germline loops: CDR1 MGHDK, CDR2 SYGVNS. The CDR3 extends over 13 amino acids. Trimming took off 2 bases at V and 7 bases at J, with 11 bases between the two ends.

The V and J genes are TRBV5-1 and TRBJ2-1; TRBD2 agrees at 13 bases. The ends lost 4 bases at V and 7 bases at J; junction bases unmatched: 11. Germline CDR1 is SGHRS and CDR2 is YFSETQ. The CDR3 contains 17 residues. For the CDR3, the DNA is TGCGCCAGCAGCCCAACTAGCGGGGGGGCCGGGGTGAATGAGCAGTTCTTC. This codes for CASSPTSGGAGVNEQFF.

The chain links TRBV30 to TRBJ1-1, with 12 bases fitting TRBD1. V dropped 2 bases and J dropped 6; count of bases not matched to a gene: 7. This CDR3 has 15 residues. CDR1 is GTSNPN and CDR2 is SVGIG in the germline V gene (reference sequence). CDR3 sequence reads: CAWSPTGQGAAEAFF. CDR3 coding DNA: TGTGCCTGGAGTCCAACGGGACAGGGGGCTGCTGAAGCTTTCTTT.

The rearrangement links TRBV12-5 to TRBJ2-1; D is uncertain. The length of the CDR3 is 12 residues. V lost 3 bases and J lost 6, with 6 bases in between. Germline CDR1 is LGHNT and CDR2 is FRNRAP. The CDR3 region has the DNA TGTGCTAGTGGTTTCCCCCGCAATGAGCAGTTCTTC. As protein: CASGFPRNEQFF.

The rearrangement links TRBV10-2 to TRBJ1-4; tentative D call: TRBD1 (5 bases). Trimming shortened V by 6 bases and J by 6 bases, and 8 bases separated the two germline ends. The CDR3 runs 12 residues. Germline lookup yields CDR1 WSHSY and CDR2 SAAADI. DNA of the CDR3: TGCGCCAGCAGGGGGCAGGATGAAAAACTGTTTTTT. Translation: CASRGQDEKLFF.

This clone showed up just once. Germline is not matched at one junction end, which may reflect a read error. The J gene is TRBJ1-2, the V gene TRBV2, with D perhaps TRBD1 (5 bases). The CDR3 contains 12 residues. The germline V gene has CDR1 SNHLY and CDR2 FYNNEI. CDR3 sequence reads: CAGRQPLYGYTF. For the CDR3, the DNA is TGTGCCGGCAGACAGCCTCTTTACGGCTACACCTTC.

The chain employs TRBV2 and TRBJ1-1; 10 bases map to TRBD1. The CDR3 consists of 10 residues. In germline, CDR1 is SNHLY, CDR2 FYNNEI. V was clipped by 11 bases and J by 10 bases; unmatched bases: 4. The CDR3, as DNA: TGTGCCGAAGGGGACAGGGGAGCTTTCTTT. Translating gives CAEGDRGAFF.